The 8 T cell receptor beta chains below all came from one sample that was sequenced in a study of blood T cell dynamics during melanoma immunotherapy. Time point given: pre-treatment baseline. The repertoire was sequenced with immunoSEQ multiplex PCR; TCRdb's copy has only in-frame clones and lacks some. The table records approximately 10,000 clones, roughly nine tenths of them present only once. This sample comprised blood, obtained from a patient treated with checkpoint blockade. These TCRs come from a human donor with melanoma.

The V call is TRBV29-1, the J call TRBJ2-1; 9 nucleotides align to TRBD2. The CDR3 spans 14 residues. Unmatched junction bases numbered 7, after V lost 6 bases and J lost 4 bases. CDR1 and CDR2 (germline): SQVTM, ANQGSEA. This chain's CDR3 is CSVLRRGGYNEQFF. CDR3 bases: TGCAGCGTCCTGAGGCGGGGGGGATACAATGAGCAGTTCTTC.

This chain joins TRBV4-1 and TRBJ1-2, with TRBD1 as a possible D gene (5 bases). Trimming shortened V by 0 bases and J by 2 bases, and 7 bases separated the two germline ends. This CDR3 is 14 amino acids long. Germline V CDR1 and CDR2: MGHRA, YSYEKL. The CDR3 is CASSQDKGNYGYTF. The CDR3 nucleotides are TGCGCCAGCAGCCAAGATAAGGGGAACTATGGCTACACCTTC.

The V gene is TRBV7-2, the J gene TRBJ2-1, with TRBD1 identical over 7 bases. J gave up 5 bases and V 6 bases, and 7 bases lay outside the gene matches. The length of the CDR3 is 14 residues. Germline V gene sequence: CDR1 SGHTA, CDR2 FQGNSA. CDR3 amino acids: CASRKGAINNEQFF. CDR3 in DNA: TGTGCCAGCAGAAAGGGGGCGATTAACAATGAGCAGTTCTTC.

This clone was found a few times. The chain carries TRBV5-7 and TRBJ2-1; D not certain. TRBV5-7 belongs to the ORF category, with a function that is uncertain. The CDR3 loop spans 16 amino acids. V was trimmed by 0 bases and J by 0 bases, leaving 10 bases between them. The DNA for the CDR3 is TGTGCCAGCAGCTTGGACCTCATGTACTCCTACAATGAGCAGTTCTTC. Translating gives CASSLDLMYSYNEQFF.

The chain recombines TRBV7-9 with TRBJ2-5; TRBD1 might be the D (6 bases). The CDR3 runs 15 residues. Germline V gene data show CDR1 as SEHNR and CDR2 as FQNEAQ (reference sequence). V was trimmed by 5 bases and J by 4 bases, leaving 17 bases between them. CDR3 in DNA: TGTGCCAGCAGCCCCGACGGAACCAGGGGAGAGACCCAGTACTTC. Protein sequence: CASSPDGTRGETQYF. Full variable domain (rest looked up from reference TRBV7-9 and TRBJ2-5): DTGVSQNPRHKITKRGQNVTFRCDPISEHNRLYWYRQTLGQGPEFLTYFQNEAQLEKSRLLSDRFSAERPKGSFSTLEIQRTEQGDSAMYLCASSPDGTRGETQYFGPGTRLLVL.

The chain combines TRBV27 with TRBJ2-7, with D perhaps given as TRBD1 or TRBD2 (6 bases each). Germline V CDR1 and CDR2: MNHEY, SMNVEV (reference sequence). This CDR3 is built from 15 residues. V was clipped by 2 bases and J by 4 bases, with 15 bases between them. CDR3 amino acids: CASSLRAEGGYEQYF. The CDR3 nucleotides read TGTGCCAGCAGTTTAAGGGCGGAGGGGGGTTACGAGCAGTACTTC.

The rearrangement uses TRBV11-2 and TRBJ2-3, with D perhaps matching TRBD2 (6 bases). The V and J ends lost 2 bases and 0 bases respectively, with 18 bases between them. CDR1 and CDR2 (germline): SGHAT, FQNNGV. This CDR3 is built from 18 residues. CDR3: CASSLSGRDGLSTDTQYF. The CDR3 nucleotides are TGTGCCAGCAGCTTATCGGGGCGGGACGGTTTGAGCACAGATACGCAGTATTTT.

This chain links TRBV5-8 with TRBJ2-1; TRBD2 agrees at 8 bases. There are 15 residues in the CDR3. The V gene's germline CDR1 is SGHTS and CDR2 YDEGEE. The V gene end was trimmed by 1 base and the J gene end by 1 base; junction bases not matched to a gene: 1. In DNA, the CDR3 is TGTGCCAGCAGCTTGCGGGGGGGATCCTACAATGAGCAGTTCTTC. Translated: CASSLRGGSYNEQFF.